The 27 T cell receptor beta chains listed next were all sequenced from one sample in a study of control samples from healthy donors and cancer patients. Only in-frame clones appear in the TCRdb table, and some are missing; sequencing was by immunoSEQ multiplex PCR. The sample includes approximately 80,000 clones, about 88% of them seen just once. Sequences were obtained from blood. The receptor set was obtained from a woman aged 45 to 65 in good health.

The chain couples TRBV18 to TRBJ1-1; D remains ambiguous. The CDR3 loop spans 13 amino acids. In germline, CDR1 is KGHSH, CDR2 LQKENI. The V end lost 3 bases, the J end lost 3 bases, and 8 bases lay between the germline ends. The CDR3 nucleotides read TGTGCCAGCTCACCCAGCCCCGACACTGAAGCTTTCTTT. Translated, it gives CASSPSPDTEAFF.

This clone has only one observation. The J gene is TRBJ1-5, the V gene TRBV20-1; D gene unclear. This CDR3 comprises 13 residues. V lost 3 bases and J 3 bases, leaving 9 bases between the germline ends. The germline gives CDR1 DFQATT, CDR2 SNEGSKA (reference sequence). CDR3 sequence reads: CSASEVINQPQHF. The CDR3, as DNA: TGCAGTGCTAGTGAGGTTATCAATCAGCCCCAGCATTTT.

The chain uses TRBV11-2 and TRBJ1-4; D unresolved. V was cut by 4 bases and J by 8 bases, with 17 bases left in between. The CDR3 has 15 residues. The V gene's germline CDR1 is SGHAT and CDR2 FQNNGV. In DNA, the CDR3 is TGTGCCAGCAGCTCCGTAGGAGTGGGCAGCGAAAAACTGTTTTTT. It is translated as CASSSVGVGSEKLFF.

The table lists this clone with a count of one. The chain recombines TRBV18 with TRBJ1-4; D call uncertain. Between the trimmed V and J ends, which lost 3 bases and 3 bases, there was a span of 11 bases. Per germline, CDR1 KGHSH and CDR2 LQKENI. The CDR3 has 15 residues. CDR3 DNA: TGTGCCAGCTCACCGAGGGAACAGCCTAATGAAAAACTGTTTTTT. This codes for CASSPREQPNEKLFF.

Note on this clone: The same CDR3 is also encoded by other DNA sequences in this sample. The chain links TRBV5-1 to TRBJ2-4; D possibly corresponds to TRBD2 (7 bases). Germline V gives CDR1 SGHRS, CDR2 YFSETQ. The CDR3 has 15 residues. The germline V and J ends were trimmed by 4 bases and 7 bases, with 18 bases remaining between them. The CDR3 here is CASSLAVGGENIQYF. DNA for the CDR3: TGCGCCAGCAGCCTGGCGGTAGGGGGGGAGAACATTCAGTACTTC.

In DNA form, the CDR3 reads TGTGCCAGCAGTAGGGACAGGGGAATTTCACCCCTCCACTTT. Translation gives CASSRDRGISPLHF. V gene TRBV6-5 combines with J gene TRBJ1-6; 10 bases agree with TRBD1. The CDR3 consists of 14 residues. Germline CDR1 is MNHEY and CDR2 is SVGAGI. The V and J ends lost 5 bases and 9 bases, in that order; junction bases with no gene match: 4.

This chain joins TRBV5-1 and TRBJ1-6, with D possibly being TRBD1 (6 bases). Trimming cost V 5 bases and J 7 bases, with 16 bases left between them. Germline assignment: CDR1 SGHRS and CDR2 YFSETQ. The CDR3 is made up of 15 amino acids. DNA of the CDR3: TGCGCCAGCAGGAACAGGGATGAGCTAAATTCACCCCTCCACTTT. This translates into CASRNRDELNSPLHF.

V and J are TRBV5-1 and TRBJ1-5; unclear D gene. This CDR3 is built from 15 residues. Per germline, CDR1 SGHRS and CDR2 YFSETQ. The V and J ends lost 1 base and 0 bases respectively, with 8 bases between them. CDR3 sequence (DNA): TGCGCCAGCAGCTTGATAGGCGCTAGCAATCAGCCCCAGCATTTT. Protein: CASSLIGASNQPQHF.

A single count supports this clone. The chain links TRBV12-3 or TRBV12-4 to TRBJ2-4; D is ambiguous. This CDR3 comprises 13 residues. Trimming removed 1 base from V and 7 bases from J, with 8 bases in between. The chain's CDR3 is CASSLDFGNIQYF. The CDR3 region has the DNA TGTGCCAGCAGTTTAGATTTCGGGAACATTCAGTACTTC.

The CDR3 DNA reads as TGTGCCAGCAGTTTATCGATATACCGGGCGGCTGGGGAGCTGTTTTTT. It yields the protein CASSLSIYRAAGELFF. The chain carries TRBV27 and TRBJ2-2; D is unresolved. Germline CDR1 MNHEY, CDR2 SMNVEV (reference sequence). V was pared by 0 bases and J by 8 bases, with 16 bases between. The CDR3 is 16 residues long.

The chain couples TRBV6-5 to TRBJ1-5; no reliable D call. The CDR3 is made up of 14 amino acids. The V gene's germline CDR1 is MNHEY and CDR2 SVGAGI. The V gene lost 4 bases and the J gene lost 3 bases, with 10 bases spanning the gap. The CDR3 DNA is TGTGCCAGCAGTTCACCGGGCTCCAATCAGCCCCAGCATTTT. Translating it yields CASSSPGSNQPQHF.

Comment on this clone: Other DNA sequences in the sample encode the same CDR3. The rearrangement links TRBV2 to TRBJ1-2; 9 positions agree with TRBD1. CDR3 length equals 13 residues. V lost 5 bases to trimming and J lost 6 bases; unmatched junction nucleotides: 4. Germline assignment: CDR1 SNHLY and CDR2 FYNNEI. The CDR3 nucleotides read TGTGCCAGCAGTCTACGGGACAGGGATGGCTACACCTTC. It specifies CASSLRDRDGYTF.

CDR3 in amino acids: CASSYNPSQGGYTF. The CDR3 DNA sequence: TGTGCCAGCAGTTACAACCCCTCGCAGGGAGGCTACACCTTC. The rearrangement joins TRBV6-5 to TRBJ1-2; a weak D match, TRBD1 (5 bases). The CDR3 has 14 residues. CDR1 and CDR2 (germline): MNHEY, SVGAGI. V lost 2 bases and J 8 bases, leaving 15 bases between the germline ends.

This clone has a single count. J is TRBJ1-2 and V is TRBV29-1; D unclear. Germline CDR1 reads SQVTM; CDR2 reads ANQGSEA. The V gene lost 4 bases and the J gene lost 8 bases, with 26 bases spanning the gap. The CDR3 is 16 amino acids. The CDR3 DNA reads as TGCAGCGTTGGCTACACATACGACGATTCCAATGGGGGCTACACCTTC. It translates to CSVGYTYDDSNGGYTF.

V usage is TRBV18 and J usage is TRBJ1-2; 8 bases align to TRBD1. V trimming: 4 bases; J trimming: 8 bases; junction bases outside the gene matches: 6. CDR1 and CDR2 (germline): KGHSH, LQKENI. The length of the CDR3 is 13 residues. The CDR3 DNA is TGTGCCAGCTCACAAGGACAGGGAGAAGGCTACACCTTC. Translated, it gives CASSQGQGEGYTF. Using reference TRBV18 and TRBJ1-2 for the parts outside the CDR3, the full variable domain is NAGVMQNPRHLVRRRGQEARLRCSPMKGHSHVYWYRQLPEEGLKFMVYLQKENIIDESGMPKERFSAEFPKEGPSILRIQQVVRGDSAAYFCASSQGQGEGYTFGSGTRLTVV.

J is TRBJ2-3 and V is TRBV25-1, with D tentatively TRBD2 (6 bases). V gave up 5 bases and J gave up 3 bases, with 9 bases separating them. From germline, CDR1 is MGHDK and CDR2 SYGVNS. The CDR3 sequence is 13 residues long. The CDR3 DNA is TGTGCCAGCAGTCGTCGGGGGACAGATACGCAGTATTTT. This codes for CASSRRGTDTQYF.

The chain combines TRBV5-1 with TRBJ2-7; D gene ambiguous. The CDR3 has 13 residues. Trimming stripped 7 bases from V and 0 bases from J, with 11 bases between. Germline-derived CDR1 and CDR2 are SGHRS and YFSETQ. The CDR3 reads CASFDGSSYEQYF. The CDR3 nucleotides read TGCGCCAGCTTCGACGGCAGCTCCTACGAGCAGTACTTC. The variable domain in full, with the rest retrieved from reference TRBV5-1 and TRBJ2-7, is KAGVTQTPRYLIKTRGQQVTLSCSPISGHRSVSWYQQTPGQGLQFLFEYFSETQRNKGNFPGRFSGRQFSNSRSEMNVSTLELGDSALYLCASFDGSSYEQYFGPGTRLTVT.

The DNA for the CDR3 is TGTGCCAGCCGAACCCTGGGAAACACCATATATTTT. This gives the protein CASRTLGNTIYF. This chain connects TRBV7-9 to TRBJ1-3; D gene unclear. Trimming left V 8 bases short and J 4 bases short, with 9 bases between. CDR3 length: 12 amino acids. Germline lookup yields CDR1 SEHNR and CDR2 FQNEAQ (reference sequence).

The table lists this clone with a count of one. The chain links TRBV3-1 (or the pseudogene TRBV3-2) to TRBJ1-1; D not certain. The CDR3 runs to 12 residues. Germline V lookup: CDR1 LGHDT, CDR2 YNNKEL (reference sequence). V dropped 4 bases and J dropped 7 bases, with 10 bases sitting between them. This chain's CDR3 is CASSRATSEAFF. The CDR3 DNA sequence: TGTGCCAGCAGCCGAGCGACTAGTGAAGCTTTCTTT.

This clone was seen at least ten times. The J gene is TRBJ2-7, the V gene TRBV2, with D possibly TRBD1 on 5 matching bases. From germline, CDR1 is SNHLY and CDR2 FYNNEI. Trimming took 1 base from V and 2 from J, leaving 18 bases between them. The CDR3 extends over 17 amino acids. CDR3 region: CASSEELSRTSPYEQYF. The CDR3 bases are TGTGCCAGCAGTGAAGAACTGAGCAGGACATCCCCCTACGAGCAGTACTTC.

CDR3 DNA: TGTGCCAGCAGCCCTCTCGGACAGGGGGCTTCACCCCTCCACTTT. The encoded protein is CASSPLGQGASPLHF. This sequence joins TRBV5-5 and TRBJ1-6, with 11 bases fitting TRBD1. CDR1 is SGHKS, CDR2 YYEKEE, per germline (reference sequence). The CDR3 length is 15 residues. The junction had 6 bases not matched to a gene; V was cut back by 4 bases and J by 9 bases. The full variable domain, with the rest looked up from reference TRBV5-5 and TRBJ1-6, is DAGVTQSPTHLIKTRGQQVTLRCSPISGHKSVSWYQQVLGQGPQFIFQYYEKEERGRGNFPDRFSARQFPNYSSELNVNALLLGDSALYLCASSPLGQGASPLHFGNGTRLTVT.

The J gene is TRBJ1-6, the V gene TRBV6-1, with D hard to call. The V end was cut by 3 bases, the J end by 10 bases, with 13 bases between. CDR3 length: 14 residues. Germline lookup yields CDR1 MNHNS and CDR2 SASEGT. Written as DNA, the CDR3 is TGTGCCAGCAGTGACGGCGAGTTAAGGTCACCCCTCCACTTT. Translating gives CASSDGELRSPLHF.

This clone is judged large. The genes are TRBV27 and TRBJ1-1; 7 bases line up with TRBD1. From germline, CDR1 is MNHEY and CDR2 SMNVEV (reference sequence). The CDR3 totals 15 residues. The junction had 11 bases not matched to a gene; V was cut back by 9 bases and J by 1 base. The CDR3: CASITGTDPNTEAFF. The CDR3 region has the DNA TGTGCCAGTATTACCGGGACAGACCCGAACACTGAAGCTTTCTTT.

The chain recombines TRBV6-5 with TRBJ1-1; D gene unclear. The germline V gene encodes CDR1 MNHEY and CDR2 SVGAGI. The V end lost 4 bases, the J end lost 1 base, and 10 bases lay between the germline ends. This CDR3 contains 14 residues. CDR3 nucleotides: TGTGCCAGCAGTTCACCCCACAAGAACACTGAAGCTTTCTTT. As protein: CASSSPHKNTEAFF.

The chain uses TRBV6-6 and TRBJ1-2, with D possibly matching TRBD1 (5 bases). Trimming pared 6 bases from V and 10 bases from J, leaving 21 bases between. The CDR3 extends over 14 amino acids. Germline lookup yields CDR1 MNHNY and CDR2 SVGAGI (reference sequence). The DNA of the CDR3 is TGTGCCAGCAGCCTAGACGACAGTTTGGCGGACTACACCTTC. It yields the protein CASSLDDSLADYTF.

The rearrangement uses TRBV14 and TRBJ2-4; the match to TRBD1 covers 7 bases. Trimming removed 5 bases from V and 3 bases from J; junction bases left unmatched: 4. The CDR3 runs 14 residues. Germline V CDR1 and CDR2: SGHDN, FVKESK. The DNA for the CDR3 is TGTGCCAGCAGCGAGGACAGGTTCAAAAACATTCAGTACTTC. This encodes CASSEDRFKNIQYF.

V gene TRBV5-6 combines with J gene TRBJ1-2, with D possibly TRBD1 on 6 matching bases. This CDR3 has 15 residues. Trimming took 1 base from V and 2 from J, leaving 12 bases between them. Germline lookup yields CDR1 SGHDT and CDR2 YYEEEE. The CDR3 DNA is TGTGCCAGCAGCTTGACCAGGGGCGTAAACTATGGCTACACCTTC. It is translated as CASSLTRGVNYGYTF.